The clone carrying this TCR beta chain occurred a few times. These data belong to a study of spatial heterogeneity in lung cancer. The CDR3 loop spans 15 amino acids. V was pared by 3 bases and J by 0 bases, with 10 bases between. Germline assignment: CDR1 LGHDT and CDR2 YNNKEL (reference sequence). As to time point: sample taken at primary tumor resection. Each CDR3 protein is one row after TCRdb ran MiXCR on the 5' RACE reads. Here the sample spans more than 60,000 distinct CDR3 sequences, about 6.3% being singletons. The sequencing used PBMCs, collected at surgery. The rearrangement joins TRBV3-1 to TRBJ2-3; D is uncertain. This TCR came from a female donor with early-stage non-small cell lung cancer. In DNA, the CDR3 is TGTGCCAGCAGCCAGCAACAAACTAGCACAGATACGCAGTATTTT. Its protein product is CASSQQQTSTDTQYF.